This T cell receptor beta chain appears in the sequencing data of a study of blood T cell repertoires in COVID-19. TCRdb's copy holds only in-frame clones and misses some; the assay was immunoSEQ multiplex PCR. The sample consists of roughly 150,000 clones, around 91% of them appearing once. CDR3 size: 17 residues. Germline-derived CDR1 and CDR2 are MNHEY and SMNVEV (reference sequence). V gave up 3 bases and J gave up 1 base; unmatched junction bases: 5. The Seattle patients, enrolled during active infection, were followed longitudinally. The rearrangement links TRBV27 to TRBJ2-1, with 11 bases lining up with TRBD2. The sample taken for sequencing was peripheral blood. This TCR was recovered from a man aged 18 to 35 with COVID-19, enrolled during active disease. The CDR3 loop is CASSFRLAGGSYNEQFF. DNA for the CDR3: TGTGCCAGCAGTTTCCGTCTAGCGGGAGGATCCTACAATGAGCAGTTCTTC.